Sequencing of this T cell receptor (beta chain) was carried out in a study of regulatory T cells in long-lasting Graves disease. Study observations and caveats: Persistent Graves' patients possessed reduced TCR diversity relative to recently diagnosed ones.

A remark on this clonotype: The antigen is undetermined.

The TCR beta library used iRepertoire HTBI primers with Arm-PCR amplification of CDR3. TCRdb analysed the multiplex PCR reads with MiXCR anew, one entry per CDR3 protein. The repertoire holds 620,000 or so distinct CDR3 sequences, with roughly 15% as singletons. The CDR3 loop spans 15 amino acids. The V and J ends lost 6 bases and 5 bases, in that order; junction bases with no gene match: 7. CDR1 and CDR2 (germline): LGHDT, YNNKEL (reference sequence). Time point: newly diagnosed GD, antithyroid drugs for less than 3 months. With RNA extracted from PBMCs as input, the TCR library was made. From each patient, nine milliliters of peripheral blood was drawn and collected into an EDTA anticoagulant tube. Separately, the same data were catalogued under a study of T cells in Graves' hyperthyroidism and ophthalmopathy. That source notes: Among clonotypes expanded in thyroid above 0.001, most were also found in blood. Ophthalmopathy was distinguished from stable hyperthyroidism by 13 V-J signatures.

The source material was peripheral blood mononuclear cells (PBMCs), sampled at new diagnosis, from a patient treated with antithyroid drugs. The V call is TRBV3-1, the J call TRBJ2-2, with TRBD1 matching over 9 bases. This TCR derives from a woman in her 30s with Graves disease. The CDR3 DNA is TGTGCCAGCAGTCCCATGACAGGGGGAACCGGGGAGCTGTTTTTT. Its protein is CASSPMTGGTGELFF.